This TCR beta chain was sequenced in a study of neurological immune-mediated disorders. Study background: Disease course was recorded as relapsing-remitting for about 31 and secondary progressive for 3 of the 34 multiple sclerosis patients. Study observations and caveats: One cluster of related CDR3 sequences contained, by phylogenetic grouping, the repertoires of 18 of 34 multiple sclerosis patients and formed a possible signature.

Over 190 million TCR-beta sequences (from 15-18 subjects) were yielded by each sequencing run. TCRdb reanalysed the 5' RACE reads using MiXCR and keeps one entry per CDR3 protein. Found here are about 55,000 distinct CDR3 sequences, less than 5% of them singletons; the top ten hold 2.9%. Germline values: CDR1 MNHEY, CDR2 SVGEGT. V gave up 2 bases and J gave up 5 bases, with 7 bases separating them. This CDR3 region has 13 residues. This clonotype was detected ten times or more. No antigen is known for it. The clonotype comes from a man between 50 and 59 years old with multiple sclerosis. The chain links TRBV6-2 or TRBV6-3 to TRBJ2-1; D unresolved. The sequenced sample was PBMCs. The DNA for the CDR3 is TGTGCCAGCAGTTACGAACGGGACAATGAGCAGTTCTTC. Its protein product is CASSYERDNEQFF.